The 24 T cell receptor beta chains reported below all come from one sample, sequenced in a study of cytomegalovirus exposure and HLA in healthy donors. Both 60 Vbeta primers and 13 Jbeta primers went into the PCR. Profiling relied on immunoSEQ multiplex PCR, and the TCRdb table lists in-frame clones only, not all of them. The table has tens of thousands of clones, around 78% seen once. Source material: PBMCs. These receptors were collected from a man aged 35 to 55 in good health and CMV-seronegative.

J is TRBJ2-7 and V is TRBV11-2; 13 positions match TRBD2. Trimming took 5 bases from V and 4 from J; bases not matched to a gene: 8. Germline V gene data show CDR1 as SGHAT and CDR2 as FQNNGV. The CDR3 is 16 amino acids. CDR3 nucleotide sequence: TGTGCCAGCAGCATTCAGACTAGCGGGAGGATGTACGAGCAGTACTTC. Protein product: CASSIQTSGRMYEQYF.

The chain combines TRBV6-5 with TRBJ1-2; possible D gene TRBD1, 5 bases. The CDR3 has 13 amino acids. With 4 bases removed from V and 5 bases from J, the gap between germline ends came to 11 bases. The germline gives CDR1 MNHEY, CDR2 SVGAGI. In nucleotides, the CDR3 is TGTGCCAGCAGTTTGGGAACAGGATATGGCTACACCTTC. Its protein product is CASSLGTGYGYTF.

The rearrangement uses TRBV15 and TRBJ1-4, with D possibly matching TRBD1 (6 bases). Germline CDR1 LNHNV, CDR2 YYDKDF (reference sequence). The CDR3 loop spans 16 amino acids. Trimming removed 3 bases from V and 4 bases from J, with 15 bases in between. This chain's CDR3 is CATSRGWGPDNEKLFF. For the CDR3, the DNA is TGTGCCACCAGCAGGGGTTGGGGGCCGGATAATGAAAAACTGTTTTTT. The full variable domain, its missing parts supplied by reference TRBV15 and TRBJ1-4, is DAMVIQNPRYQVTQFGKPVTLSCSQTLNHNVMYWYQQKSSQAPKLLFHYYDKDFNNEADTPDNFQSRRPNTSFCFLDIRSPGLGDTAMYLCATSRGWGPDNEKLFFGSGTQLSVL.

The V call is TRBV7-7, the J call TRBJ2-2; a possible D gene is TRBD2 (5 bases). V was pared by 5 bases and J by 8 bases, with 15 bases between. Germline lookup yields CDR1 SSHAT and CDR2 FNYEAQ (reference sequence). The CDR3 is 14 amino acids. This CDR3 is CASSATGKAGELFF. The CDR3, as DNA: TGTGCCAGCAGCGCAACCGGGAAGGCTGGGGAGCTGTTTTTT.

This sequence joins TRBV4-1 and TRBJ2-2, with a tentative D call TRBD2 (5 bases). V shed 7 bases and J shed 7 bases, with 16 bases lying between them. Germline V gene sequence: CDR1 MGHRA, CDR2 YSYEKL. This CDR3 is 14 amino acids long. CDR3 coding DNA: TGCGCCAGCAATGGGCTAGCCGGAAACGGGGAGCTGTTTTTT. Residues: CASNGLAGNGELFF.

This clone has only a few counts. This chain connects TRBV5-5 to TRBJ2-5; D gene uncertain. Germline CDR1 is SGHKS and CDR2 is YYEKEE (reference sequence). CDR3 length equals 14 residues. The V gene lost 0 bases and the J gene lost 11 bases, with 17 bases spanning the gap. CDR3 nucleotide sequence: TGTGCCAGCAGCTTGGAAGCGCAGCCACACGGGCAGTACTTC. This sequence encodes CASSLEAQPHGQYF.

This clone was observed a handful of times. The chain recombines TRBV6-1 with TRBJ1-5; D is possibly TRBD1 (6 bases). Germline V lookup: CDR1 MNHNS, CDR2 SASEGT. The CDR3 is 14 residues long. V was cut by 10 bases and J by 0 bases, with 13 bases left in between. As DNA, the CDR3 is TGTGCCACCATGACAGGATATAGCAATCAGCCCCAGCATTTT. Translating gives CATMTGYSNQPQHF.

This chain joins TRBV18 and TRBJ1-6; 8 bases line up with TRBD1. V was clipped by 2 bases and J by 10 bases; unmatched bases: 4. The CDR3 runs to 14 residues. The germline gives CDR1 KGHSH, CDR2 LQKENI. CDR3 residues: CASSPSGGDSPLHF. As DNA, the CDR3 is TGTGCCAGCTCACCATCAGGGGGCGACTCACCCCTCCACTTT.

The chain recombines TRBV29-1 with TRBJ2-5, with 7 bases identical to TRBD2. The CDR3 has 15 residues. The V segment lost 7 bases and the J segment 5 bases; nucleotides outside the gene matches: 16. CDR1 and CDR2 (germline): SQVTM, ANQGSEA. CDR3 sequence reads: CSARPPLAEQETQYF. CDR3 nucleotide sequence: TGCAGCGCACGACCCCCCCTAGCGGAGCAGGAGACCCAGTACTTC.

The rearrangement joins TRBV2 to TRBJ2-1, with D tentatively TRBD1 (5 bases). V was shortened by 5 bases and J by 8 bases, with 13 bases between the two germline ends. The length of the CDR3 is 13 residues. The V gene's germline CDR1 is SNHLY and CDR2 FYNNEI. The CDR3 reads CASSRQGADEQFF. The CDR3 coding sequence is TGTGCCAGCAGTCGGCAAGGGGCCGATGAGCAGTTCTTC.

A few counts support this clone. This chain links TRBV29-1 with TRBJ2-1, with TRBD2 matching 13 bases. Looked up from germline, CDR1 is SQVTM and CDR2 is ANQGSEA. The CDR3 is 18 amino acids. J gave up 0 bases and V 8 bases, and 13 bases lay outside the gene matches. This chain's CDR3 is CSLRGLAGALSSYNEQFF. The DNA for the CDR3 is TGCAGCCTTAGAGGACTAGCGGGGGCTCTGAGCTCCTACAATGAGCAGTTCTTC.

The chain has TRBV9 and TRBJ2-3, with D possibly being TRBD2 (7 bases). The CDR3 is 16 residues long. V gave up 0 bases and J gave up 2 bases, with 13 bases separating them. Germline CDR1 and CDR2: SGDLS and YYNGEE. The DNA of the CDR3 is TGTGCCAGCAGCGTAGCTAGGGGGGGGGCCACAGATACGCAGTATTTT. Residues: CASSVARGGATDTQYF.

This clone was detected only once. In nucleotides, the CDR3 is TGTGCCAGCAGCTTGGTGGGGACAGGAAGATCCTACGAGCAGTACTTC. Residues: CASSLVGTGRSYEQYF. This rearrangement joins TRBV7-2 to TRBJ2-7; 8 bases match TRBD1. CDR1 and CDR2 from the germline V gene are SGHTA and FQGNSA. With 3 bases clipped from V and 1 base from J, the junction kept 8 bases outside the gene matches. This CDR3 spans 16 amino acids.

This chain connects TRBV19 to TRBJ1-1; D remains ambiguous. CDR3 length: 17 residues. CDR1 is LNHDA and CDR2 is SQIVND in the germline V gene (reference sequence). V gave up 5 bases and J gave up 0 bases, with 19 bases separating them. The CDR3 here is CASSQMLTAELNTEAFF. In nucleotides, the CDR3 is TGTGCCAGTAGTCAAATGTTAACCGCCGAGTTGAACACTGAAGCTTTCTTT.

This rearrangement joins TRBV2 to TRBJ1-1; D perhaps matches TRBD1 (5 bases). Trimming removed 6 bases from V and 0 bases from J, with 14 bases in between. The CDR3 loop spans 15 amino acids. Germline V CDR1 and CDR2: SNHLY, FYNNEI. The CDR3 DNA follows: TGTGCCAGCAGATCCACGGACAACTTGAACACTGAAGCTTTCTTT. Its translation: CASRSTDNLNTEAFF.

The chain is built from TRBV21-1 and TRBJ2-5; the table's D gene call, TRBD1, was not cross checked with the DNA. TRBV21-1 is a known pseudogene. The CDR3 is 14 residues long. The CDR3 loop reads CASSPQGNQETQYF. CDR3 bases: TGTGCCAGCAGCCCCCAGGGAAACCAAGAGACCCAGTACTTC.

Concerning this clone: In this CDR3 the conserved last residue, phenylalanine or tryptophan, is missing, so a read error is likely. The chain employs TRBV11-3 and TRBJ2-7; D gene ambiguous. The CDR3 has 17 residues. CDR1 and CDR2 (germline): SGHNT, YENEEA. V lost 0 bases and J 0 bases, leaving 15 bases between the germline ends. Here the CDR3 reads CASSLDRRSRNSYEQYL. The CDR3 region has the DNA TGTGCCAGCAGCTTAGATAGGCGGAGCCGGAACTCCTACGAGCAGTACCTC.

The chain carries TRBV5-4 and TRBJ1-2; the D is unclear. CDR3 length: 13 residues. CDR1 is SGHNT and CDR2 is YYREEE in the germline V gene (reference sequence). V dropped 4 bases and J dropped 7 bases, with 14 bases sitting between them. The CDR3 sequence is CASSTEGGSGYTF. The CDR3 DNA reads TGTGCCAGCAGCACCGAAGGAGGATCTGGCTACACCTTC.

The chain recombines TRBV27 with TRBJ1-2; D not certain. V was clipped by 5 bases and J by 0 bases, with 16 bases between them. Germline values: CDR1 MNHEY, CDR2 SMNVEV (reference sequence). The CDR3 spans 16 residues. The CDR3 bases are TGTGCCAGCAGTCCCGGGAAAGTGCCGGCTAACTATGGCTACACCTTC. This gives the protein CASSPGKVPANYGYTF.

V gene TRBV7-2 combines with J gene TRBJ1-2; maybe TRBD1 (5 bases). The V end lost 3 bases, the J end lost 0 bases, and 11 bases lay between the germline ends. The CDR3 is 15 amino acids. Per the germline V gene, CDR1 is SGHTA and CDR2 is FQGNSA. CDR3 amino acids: CASSFDTRANYGYTF. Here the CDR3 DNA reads TGTGCCAGCAGCTTCGACACCAGGGCTAACTATGGCTACACCTTC.

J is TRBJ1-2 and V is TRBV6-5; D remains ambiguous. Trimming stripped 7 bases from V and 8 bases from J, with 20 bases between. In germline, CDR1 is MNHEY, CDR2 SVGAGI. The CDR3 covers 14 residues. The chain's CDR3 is CASTNTGGVAGYTF. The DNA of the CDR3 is TGTGCCAGCACAAACACCGGCGGGGTGGCGGGCTACACCTTC.

The DNA for the CDR3 is TGTGCCAGCAGCTTAACACAGGGGCCGAACACTGAAGCTTTCTTT. Translation: CASSLTQGPNTEAFF. The V gene is TRBV7-8, the J gene TRBJ1-1, with 7 bases that match TRBD1. This CDR3 region has 15 residues. The germline gives CDR1 SGHVS, CDR2 FQNEAQ. After removal of 2 bases from V and 1 base from J, the junction contained 4 bases not matched to a gene.

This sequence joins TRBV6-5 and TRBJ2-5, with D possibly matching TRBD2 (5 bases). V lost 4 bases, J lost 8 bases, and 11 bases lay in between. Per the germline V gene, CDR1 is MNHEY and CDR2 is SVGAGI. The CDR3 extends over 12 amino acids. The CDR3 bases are TGTGCCAGCAGTTTGGACTCGAGTACCCAGTACTTC. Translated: CASSLDSSTQYF.

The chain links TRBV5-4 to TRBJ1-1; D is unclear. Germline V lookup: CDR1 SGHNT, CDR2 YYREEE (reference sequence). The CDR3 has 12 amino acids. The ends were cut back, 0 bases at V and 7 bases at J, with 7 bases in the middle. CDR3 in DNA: TGTGCCAGCAGCTTGGCACCGGGTGAAGCTTTCTTT. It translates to CASSLAPGEAFF.